Shown below are 14 T cell receptor beta chains from a single sample sequenced in a study of long-term antiretroviral therapy in people with HIV. Sequencing relied on immunoSEQ assay v3.0, run at survey level. Some clones are missing from TCRdb's copy, which holds only in-frame ones; the method was immunoSEQ multiplex PCR. The data show fewer than 15,000 clones, with around 80% seen just once and about 17% held by the top ten. The sample was unsorted PBMCs, taken 3.4 years after starting antiretroviral therapy. Receptor source: a man in his forties or fifties with HIV.

The chain is built from TRBV7-9 and TRBJ2-2; maybe TRBD2 (6 bases). The germline V gene has CDR1 SEHNR and CDR2 FQNEAQ (reference sequence). The CDR3 consists of 16 residues. Trimming removed 5 bases from V and 4 bases from J, with 17 bases in between. The DNA for the CDR3 is TGTGCCAGCAGCCCCCTTGGTTGGAGGGCCACCGGGGAGCTGTTTTTT. This encodes CASSPLGWRATGELFF.

This clone was observed a few times. The V and J genes are TRBV2 and TRBJ1-5, with a tentative D call TRBD1 (5 bases). Germline V gene sequence: CDR1 SNHLY, CDR2 FYNNEI. The CDR3 runs to 14 residues. V was trimmed by 5 bases and J by 3 bases, leaving 11 bases between them. The CDR3 loop reads CASSLGRFNQPQHF. Here the CDR3 DNA reads TGTGCCAGCAGTCTGGGACGGTTCAATCAGCCCCAGCATTTT.

By sample share, this clone is large. This sequence joins TRBV6-6 and TRBJ2-3, with 7 bases identical to TRBD2. V shed 5 bases and J 9 bases; nucleotides not matched to a gene: 14. Germline V gene sequence: CDR1 MNHNY, CDR2 SVGAGI (reference sequence). There are 15 residues in the CDR3. CDR3 loop: CASSDIAGVDGTQYF. CDR3 DNA sequence: TGTGCCAGCAGTGACATAGCGGGTGTAGACGGGACGCAGTATTTT.

The CDR3 reads CASSLYHGEQYF. The CDR3 DNA reads as TGTGCCAGTAGTCTCTACCACGGCGAGCAGTACTTC. The chain links TRBV19 to TRBJ2-7; D unresolved. This CDR3 has 12 amino acids. In germline, CDR1 is LNHDA, CDR2 SQIVND (reference sequence). V shed 5 bases and J shed 6 bases, with 11 bases lying between them.

The V call is TRBV25-1, the J call TRBJ2-2, with D unclear. Germline CDR1 reads MGHDK; CDR2 reads SYGVNS. The CDR3 runs 11 residues. Deletions cut 7 bases from V and 9 bases from J, with 9 bases between. Here the CDR3 reads CASMGSWELFF. CDR3 DNA sequence: TGTGCCAGCATGGGGTCTTGGGAGCTGTTTTTT.

The sample holds a few counts of this clone. The chain is built from TRBV19 and TRBJ2-7, with D possibly being TRBD2 (5 bases). V dropped 3 bases and J dropped 5 bases, with 11 bases sitting between them. This CDR3 region has 13 residues. CDR1 is LNHDA and CDR2 is SQIVND in the germline V gene (reference sequence). The CDR3: CASSIGVANEQYF. The DNA of the CDR3 is TGTGCCAGTAGTATCGGGGTGGCTAACGAGCAGTACTTC.

V and J are TRBV21-1 and TRBJ2-2; TRBD1 is the table's D call, not checked against the DNA. TRBV21-1 represents a pseudogene. The CDR3 spans 22 residues. The CDR3 reads CASSPETTHPDRALVDTGELFF. The CDR3, as DNA: TGTGCCAGCAGCCCAGAAACAACGCATCCGGACAGGGCCCTAGTGGACACCGGGGAGCTGTTTTTT.

There are a few counts of this clone. The chain carries TRBV2 and TRBJ1-5; TRBD1 aligns across 7 bases. This CDR3 has 15 residues. Germline CDR1 is SNHLY and CDR2 is FYNNEI. Unmatched junction bases numbered 7, after V lost 4 bases and J lost 4 bases. Written as DNA, the CDR3 is TGTGCCAGCAGTGCACTCAGGACAGGAAATCAGCCCCAGCATTTT. Translated, it gives CASSALRTGNQPQHF.

This chain uses TRBV11-2 with TRBJ2-7; 8 positions match TRBD1. V dropped 5 bases and J dropped 2; count of bases not matched to a gene: 17. CDR1 is SGHAT, CDR2 FQNNGV, per germline. This CDR3 comprises 18 residues. The CDR3 loop is CASSPITRDRGVPYEQYF. DNA for the CDR3: TGTGCCAGCAGCCCTATAACCCGTGACAGGGGAGTCCCCTACGAGCAGTACTTC.

The V call is TRBV7-2, the J call TRBJ2-1; 10 bases match TRBD2. Losses at the gene ends were 3 bases for V and 5 bases for J; bases not matched to a gene: 4. In germline, CDR1 is SGHTA, CDR2 FQGNSA. The CDR3 length is 15 residues. This CDR3 reads CASSFSSGRDNEQFF. CDR3 DNA: TGTGCCAGCAGCTTTTCTAGCGGGAGAGACAATGAGCAGTTCTTC.

The rearrangement joins TRBV9 to TRBJ1-3, with D hard to call. The CDR3 consists of 12 residues. Trimming removed 0 bases from V and 8 bases from J, with 6 bases in between. Germline CDR1 SGDLS, CDR2 YYNGEE. Here the CDR3 DNA reads TGTGCCAGCAGCGTAGACTCCCACACCATATATTTT. This encodes CASSVDSHTIYF. Looking up the rest from reference TRBV9 and TRBJ1-3 gives the full variable domain: DSGVTQTPKHLITATGQRVTLRCSPRSGDLSVYWYQQSLDQGLQFLIQYYNGEERAKGNILERFSAQQFPDLHSELNLSSLELGDSALYFCASSVDSHTIYFGEGSWLTVV.

V gene TRBV4-1 combines with J gene TRBJ2-5; 12 bases match TRBD1. CDR1 is MGHRA and CDR2 is YSYEKL in the germline V gene. The CDR3 is 16 amino acids. V lost 0 bases to trimming and J lost 4 bases; unmatched junction nucleotides: 3. In nucleotides, the CDR3 is TGCGCCAGCAGCCAAGACGGGACAGGGGGCAGAGAGACCCAGTACTTC. It specifies CASSQDGTGGRETQYF.

The chain is built from TRBV19 and TRBJ1-4; the D is unclear. Trimming shortened V by 6 bases and J by 12 bases, and 14 bases separated the two germline ends. The CDR3 contains 12 residues. Germline lookup yields CDR1 LNHDA and CDR2 SQIVND (reference sequence). CDR3 bases: TGTGCCAGTAGCCTAGACGGATATCAACTGTTTTTT. Amino acid sequence: CASSLDGYQLFF.

V and J are TRBV7-2 and TRBJ2-7; 7 nucleotides align to TRBD1. CDR1 and CDR2 from the germline V gene are SGHTA and FQGNSA. V was clipped by 3 bases and J by 3 bases; unmatched bases: 8. This CDR3 has 15 residues. CDR3 residues: CASSLGRDSFYEQYF. CDR3 coding DNA: TGTGCCAGCAGCTTGGGCCGGGACAGCTTCTACGAGCAGTACTTC.